These T cell receptor beta chains were read from a single sample in a study of T cells in Graves' hyperthyroidism and ophthalmopathy. TCRdb reanalysed the multiplex PCR reads using MiXCR and keeps one entry per CDR3 protein. The sample contains nearly 600,000 distinct CDR3 sequences, 11% to 15% of which appear only once. The sequenced sample was blood. These receptors were obtained from a woman aged 18-35 years with Graves' ophthalmopathy. Each CDR3 is given with its conserved first and last residue. The D gene is left open where the match is weak. For some rows the clone size is stated as once, few or many, or as a class when expanded; others skip it.

size | J | D | V | DNA | CDR3
many | TRBJ2-1 | TRBD2 | TRBV28 | TGTGCCAGCAGTTTAGCTAGCGGGAGGAACAATGAGCAGTTCTTC | CASSLASGRNNEQFF
many | TRBJ1-5 | - | TRBV30 | TGTGCCTGGAGGGAGGGCAATCAGCCCCAGCATTTT | CAWREGNQPQHF
- | TRBJ2-2 | - | TRBV4-1 | TGCGCCAGCACCAGCCAGGAGTGGGGACCGACGAACACCGGGGAGCTGTTTTTT | CASTSQEWGPTNTGELFF
few | TRBJ2-7 | TRBD2 | TRBV7-9 | TGTGCCAGCAGCTCGCCCGGACTAGAGGGCTACGAGCAGTACTTC | CASSSPGLEGYEQYF
- | TRBJ2-2 | TRBD2 | TRBV2 | TGTGCCAGCAGGACTAGCCCGCTCGGGGAGCTGTTTTTT | CASRTSPLGELFF
few | TRBJ2-2 | - | TRBV29-1 | TGCAGCGTTGGGGACTGGAACACCGGGGAGCTGTTTTTT | CSVGDWNTGELFF
few | TRBJ2-2 | TRBD2 | TRBV24-1 | TGTGCCACCAGTGATCTAGCGGGAGACCCCGGCACCGGGGAGCTGTTTTTT | CATSDLAGDPGTGELFF
few | TRBJ1-6 | - | TRBV7-9 | TGTGCCAGCAGCCCCCCCCCCCACCTCAACCTCTCCCAAAAAAGGTCCGATAATTCACCCCTCCACTTT | CASSPPPHLNLSQKRSDNSPLHF
- | TRBJ2-1 | TRBD2 | TRBV29-1 | TGCAGCGGCCGAGCGGGAGGATTCTACAATGAGCAGTTCTTC | CSGRAGGFYNEQFF
many | TRBJ2-7 | - | TRBV2 | TGTGCCAGCAGTGAAAGGGTGGGTCTCAGGCAGTACTTC | CASSERVGLRQYF
many | TRBJ2-7 | TRBD1 | TRBV27 | TGTGCCAGCAGTTTCGGACAGGGCTCAGAGCAGTACTTC | CASSFGQGSEQYF
few | TRBJ2-4 | TRBD1 | TRBV7-9 | TGTGCCAGCAGCCCAGGGGGCCCTTCGTTAGCCAAAAACATTCAGTACTTC | CASSPGGPSLAKNIQYF
- | TRBJ2-3 | - | TRBV9 | TGTGCCAGCAGCGAGGGAGACTTTACAGATACGCAGTATTTT | CASSEGDFTDTQYF
many | TRBJ1-2 | - | TRBV28 | TGTGCCAGCAGACGAAAGGGGAGCTATGGCTATACCTTC | CASRRKGSYGYTF
few | TRBJ2-7 | TRBD1 | TRBV5-1 | TGCGCCAGCAGCTTGGTTACAGGGGCCTCCTACGAGCAGTACTTC | CASSLVTGASYEQYF
few | TRBJ2-7 | TRBD2 | TRBV7-2 | TGTGCCAGCAGCCCCGGGGGGGTTCAGGGTCACGAGCAGTACTTC | CASSPGGVQGHEQYF
- | TRBJ1-1 | - | TRBV6-5 | TGTGCCAGCAGTTACGGGGACACGTATACGGCTTTCTTT | CASSYGDTYTAFF
many | TRBJ2-7 | TRBD1 | TRBV11-3 | TGTGCCAGCAGCAGTTGGGACAGGACCTCCTACGAGCAGTACTTC | CASSSWDRTSYEQYF
many | TRBJ2-5 | TRBD2 | TRBV6-2/TRBV6-3 | TGTGCCAGCACCGAACCCACAGCGGGATACGGATCAGAGACCCAGTACTTC | CASTEPTAGYGSETQYF
many | TRBJ2-1 | TRBD2 | TRBV7-9 | TGTGCCAGCAGCTGGACTAGCGGGAGGGCCGCCACCTACAATGAGCAGTTCTTC | CASSWTSGRAATYNEQFF
many | TRBJ1-2 | TRBD1 | TRBV20-1 | TGCAGTGCTAGAGAGGAGGCAGGGGGCTATGGCTACACCTTC | CSAREEAGGYGYTF
many | TRBJ1-1 | TRBD1 | TRBV6-5 | TGTGCCAGCAGTTACTCGATTACAGGGGCCTTTCATGAAGCTTTCTTT | CASSYSITGAFHEAFF
- | TRBJ1-2 | - | TRBV5-4 | TGTGCCAGCAGCTTGGGGGGGTTCGGCTACACCTTC | CASSLGGFGYTF
many | TRBJ1-1 | - | TRBV19 | TGTGCCAGTATCCTCCGGTCGGACGGATACACTGAAGCTTTCTTT | CASILRSDGYTEAFF
few | TRBJ2-2 | - | TRBV18 | TGTGCCAGCTCACCAAGGCGAAGCACCGGGGAGCTGTTTTTT | CASSPRRSTGELFF
many | TRBJ2-7 | TRBD1 | TRBV7-6 | TGTGCCAGCAGCTTAGCTGAGACAGGGGGCTACGAGCAGTACTTC | CASSLAETGGYEQYF
- | TRBJ1-2 | TRBD1 | TRBV7-9 | TGTGCCAGCAGCTCGGACAGGGGCGAAGAGGGCTACACCTTC | CASSSDRGEEGYTF
many | TRBJ1-1 | - | TRBV20-1 | TGCAGTGCTAGTCGTGTCCGAGAAGCTTTCTTT | CSASRVREAFF
few | TRBJ1-2 | - | TRBV20-1 | TGCAGTGCTAGGGAATCGTCCGGCTATAACTATGGCTACACCTTC | CSARESSGYNYGYTF
many | TRBJ2-5 | - | TRBV29-1 | TGCAGCGTTGGTCACGGGGCTCAAGAGACCCAGTACTTC | CSVGHGAQETQYF
many | TRBJ2-3 | - | TRBV6-1 | TGTGCCAGCAGTGAAGGTTCAGGACTCGCAGATACGCAGTATTTT | CASSEGSGLADTQYF
many | TRBJ1-6 | TRBD1 | TRBV7-9 | TGTGCCAGCAGTAGGACAGGGAGTAATTCACCCCTCCACTTT | CASSRTGSNSPLHF
- | TRBJ2-7 | - | TRBV4-1 | TGCGCCAGCAGCCAAGACTCGACTAGTTCCTACGAGCAGTACTTC | CASSQDSTSSYEQYF
few | TRBJ2-3 | - | TRBV20-1 | TGCAGTGCTAGAGATCCCAGGGGAGCGGATACGCAGTATTTT | CSARDPRGADTQYF
- | TRBJ1-5 | - | TRBV5-5 | TGTGCCAGCAGCTTACGACTAAAGCATTATAGCAATCAGCCCCAGCATTTT | CASSLRLKHYSNQPQHF
once | TRBJ2-4 | - | TRBV19 | TGTGCCAGTAGGTCACACAGGGAATCAGCCAAAAACATTCAGTACTTC | CASRSHRESAKNIQYF
many | TRBJ2-1 | - | TRBV29-1 | TGCAGCGTTGGGCCAACTAGAAGCTCCTACAATGAGCAGTTCTTC | CSVGPTRSSYNEQFF